Listed here are 6 T cell receptor beta chains from one sample, sequenced in a study of shared clonotypes between healthy human individuals. This table comes from immunoSEQ multiplex PCR, and its TCRdb copy is limited to in-frame clones, with some not included. The table shows millions of clones, with over 90% occurring only once. Specimen: naive CD4+ T cells from PBMCs. Subset defined: CD45RA+ positively selected. The receptors originated from a man younger than 30 in good health. Some clones in this sample may be carry-over from other donors' samples.

The rearrangement links TRBV6-5 to TRBJ1-5, with 7 bases identical to TRBD1. From germline, CDR1 is MNHEY and CDR2 SVGAGI. Trimming took 5 bases from V and 3 from J; bases not matched to a gene: 7. The CDR3 spans 15 residues. The chain's CDR3 is CASSRQGGYNQPQHF. The CDR3 DNA is TGTGCCAGCAGTCGGCAGGGGGGTTACAATCAGCCCCAGCATTTT.

For the CDR3, the DNA is TGTGCCAGCAGTTGGGGGGGCGGGGTCCAAGAGACCCAGTACTTC. Protein sequence: CASSWGGGVQETQYF. The V call is TRBV28, the J call TRBJ2-5, with a tentative D call TRBD2 (7 bases). V shed 4 bases and J shed 1 base, with 13 bases lying between them. The CDR3 has 15 residues. Germline V gene sequence: CDR1 MDHEN, CDR2 SYDVKM.

This chain joins TRBV30 and TRBJ1-2; 11 nucleotides align to TRBD1. V dropped 2 bases and J dropped 7; count of bases not matched to a gene: 9. Per the germline V gene, CDR1 is GTSNPN and CDR2 is SVGIG (reference sequence). The CDR3 has 15 residues. CDR3 sequence: CAWSSAGTGGSGYTF. DNA of the CDR3: TGTGCCTGGAGTTCAGCCGGGACAGGGGGTTCTGGCTACACCTTC.

This chain links TRBV30 with TRBJ2-7; the match to TRBD2 covers 8 bases. Germline trimming cut 1 base from V and 4 bases from J; bases unmatched to any gene: 9. CDR1 is GTSNPN, CDR2 SVGIG, per germline (reference sequence). This CDR3 spans 15 amino acids. The chain's CDR3 is CAWSGGAGGRYEQYF. CDR3 sequence (DNA): TGTGCCTGGAGTGGTGGGGCGGGAGGAAGGTACGAGCAGTACTTC. The whole variable domain, filled in from reference TRBV30 and TRBJ2-7, reads SQTIHQWPATLVQPVGSPLSLECTVEGTSNPNLYWYRQAAGRGLQLLFYSVGIGQISSEVPQNLSASRPQDRQFILSSKKLLLSDSGFYLCAWSGGAGGRYEQYFGPGTRLTVT.

The chain is built from TRBV30 and TRBJ2-6, with D possibly matching TRBD2 (5 bases). This CDR3 has 15 residues. Per germline, CDR1 GTSNPN and CDR2 SVGIG (reference sequence). V was trimmed by 1 base and J by 1 base, leaving 8 bases between them. The CDR3 sequence: CAWSEGGSGANVLTF. CDR3 nucleotides: TGTGCCTGGAGTGAGGGCGGGTCTGGGGCCAACGTCCTGACTTTC.

This chain links TRBV28 with TRBJ2-2; weak D call: TRBD2 (5 bases). Trimming cost V 2 bases and J 7 bases, with 20 bases left between them. The CDR3 is 17 residues long. From germline, CDR1 is MDHEN and CDR2 SYDVKM. The CDR3: CASSLAYGKGLVGELFF. DNA for the CDR3: TGTGCCAGCAGTTTAGCTTACGGGAAGGGATTAGTCGGGGAGCTGTTTTTT.